Listed below are T cell receptor beta chains from one sample, sequenced in a study of control samples from healthy donors and cancer patients. The protocol was immunoSEQ multiplex PCR, while the TCRdb copy is restricted to in-frame clones and leaves out a portion. This table holds more than 100,000 clones, around 89% found once. What was sequenced was PBMCs. Every receptor here comes from a man aged 55 to 70 with lung cancer. The CDR3 runs from the conserved cysteine through the conserved F or W. A D gene is named only where the DNA matches it firmly. Clone size is stated in some rows and not others, as once, few, many or a class when expanded.

cdr3_nt: TGTGCCAGTAGCATAGGGGCAGGGAACACTGAAGCTTTCTTT
cdr3_aa: CASSIGAGNTEAFF
clone_size: NA
v_call: TRBV19
d_call: NA
j_call: TRBJ1-1

cdr3_nt: TGTGCCAGCAGCTCTAACAGGGGATTGAATGAAAAACTGTTTTTT
cdr3_aa: CASSSNRGLNEKLFF
clone_size: NA
v_call: TRBV5-4
d_call: TRBD1
j_call: TRBJ1-4

cdr3_nt: TGTGCCAGCTCACCATCACGGGGCCCTGGAAACACCATATATTTT
cdr3_aa: CASSPSRGPGNTIYF
clone_size: NA
v_call: TRBV18
d_call: NA
j_call: TRBJ1-3

cdr3_nt: TGTGCTAGTGGTTTGGGTAGGGGGGCTGGGGCCAACGTCCTGACTTTC
cdr3_aa: CASGLGRGAGANVLTF
clone_size: NA
v_call: TRBV12-5
d_call: NA
j_call: TRBJ2-6

cdr3_nt: TGTGCCACCAGCAGAGCAGGGACTAGCGGGGTGGGGGAGCAGTACTTC
cdr3_aa: CATSRAGTSGVGEQYF
clone_size: NA
v_call: TRBV15
d_call: TRBD2
j_call: TRBJ2-7

cdr3_nt: TGTGCCAGCAGCGCTACGGGGGTTGATACGCAGTATTTT
cdr3_aa: CASSATGVDTQYF
clone_size: NA
v_call: TRBV7-9
d_call: NA
j_call: TRBJ2-3

cdr3_nt: TGTGCCACCCAGGGGGCGGGTCAAGGCACTGAAGCTTTCTTT
cdr3_aa: CATQGAGQGTEAFF
clone_size: NA
v_call: TRBV2
d_call: TRBD1
j_call: TRBJ1-1

cdr3_nt: TGTGCCAGCAGTTTAGGAGAGAACTATGGCTACACCTTC
cdr3_aa: CASSLGENYGYTF
clone_size: NA
v_call: TRBV27
d_call: NA
j_call: TRBJ1-2

cdr3_nt: TGTGCCTGCCTTGGCGGGGCTCACACAGATACGCAGTATTTT
cdr3_aa: CACLGGAHTDTQYF
clone_size: NA
v_call: TRBV30
d_call: NA
j_call: TRBJ2-3

cdr3_nt: TGTGCTAGTGGGCAGGGAGGGGATCAGCCCCAGCATTTT
cdr3_aa: CASGQGGDQPQHF
clone_size: NA
v_call: TRBV12-5
d_call: NA
j_call: TRBJ1-5

cdr3_nt: TGCGCCAGCAGCTTGGCCTTAGTTGTCGGGGCCCACACAGATACGCAGTATTTT
cdr3_aa: CASSLALVVGAHTDTQYF
clone_size: NA
v_call: TRBV5-1
d_call: NA
j_call: TRBJ2-3

cdr3_nt: TGTGCCAGCTCGCAGGACAGGGACGAGCAGTACTTC
cdr3_aa: CASSQDRDEQYF
clone_size: NA
v_call: TRBV18
d_call: TRBD1
j_call: TRBJ2-7

cdr3_nt: TGCGCCAGCAGCTTGGCCACAGGGTCTAGCACAGATACGCAGTATTTT
cdr3_aa: CASSLATGSSTDTQYF
clone_size: NA
v_call: TRBV5-1
d_call: NA
j_call: TRBJ2-3

cdr3_nt: TGTGCCAGCAGTGCCCAACTAGCGGGGGACACCGGGGAGCTGTTTTTT
cdr3_aa: CASSAQLAGDTGELFF
clone_size: NA
v_call: TRBV6-4
d_call: TRBD2
j_call: TRBJ2-2

cdr3_nt: TGTGCTAGTGGTCCGGGGACAGGGCCTGAAGCTTTCTTT
cdr3_aa: CASGPGTGPEAFF
clone_size: few
v_call: TRBV12-5
d_call: TRBD1
j_call: TRBJ1-1

cdr3_nt: TGTGCCAGCAGCCAGTTGGGGGCAGCACTTCAGCCCCAGCATTTT
cdr3_aa: CASSQLGAALQPQHF
clone_size: NA
v_call: TRBV14
d_call: NA
j_call: TRBJ1-5